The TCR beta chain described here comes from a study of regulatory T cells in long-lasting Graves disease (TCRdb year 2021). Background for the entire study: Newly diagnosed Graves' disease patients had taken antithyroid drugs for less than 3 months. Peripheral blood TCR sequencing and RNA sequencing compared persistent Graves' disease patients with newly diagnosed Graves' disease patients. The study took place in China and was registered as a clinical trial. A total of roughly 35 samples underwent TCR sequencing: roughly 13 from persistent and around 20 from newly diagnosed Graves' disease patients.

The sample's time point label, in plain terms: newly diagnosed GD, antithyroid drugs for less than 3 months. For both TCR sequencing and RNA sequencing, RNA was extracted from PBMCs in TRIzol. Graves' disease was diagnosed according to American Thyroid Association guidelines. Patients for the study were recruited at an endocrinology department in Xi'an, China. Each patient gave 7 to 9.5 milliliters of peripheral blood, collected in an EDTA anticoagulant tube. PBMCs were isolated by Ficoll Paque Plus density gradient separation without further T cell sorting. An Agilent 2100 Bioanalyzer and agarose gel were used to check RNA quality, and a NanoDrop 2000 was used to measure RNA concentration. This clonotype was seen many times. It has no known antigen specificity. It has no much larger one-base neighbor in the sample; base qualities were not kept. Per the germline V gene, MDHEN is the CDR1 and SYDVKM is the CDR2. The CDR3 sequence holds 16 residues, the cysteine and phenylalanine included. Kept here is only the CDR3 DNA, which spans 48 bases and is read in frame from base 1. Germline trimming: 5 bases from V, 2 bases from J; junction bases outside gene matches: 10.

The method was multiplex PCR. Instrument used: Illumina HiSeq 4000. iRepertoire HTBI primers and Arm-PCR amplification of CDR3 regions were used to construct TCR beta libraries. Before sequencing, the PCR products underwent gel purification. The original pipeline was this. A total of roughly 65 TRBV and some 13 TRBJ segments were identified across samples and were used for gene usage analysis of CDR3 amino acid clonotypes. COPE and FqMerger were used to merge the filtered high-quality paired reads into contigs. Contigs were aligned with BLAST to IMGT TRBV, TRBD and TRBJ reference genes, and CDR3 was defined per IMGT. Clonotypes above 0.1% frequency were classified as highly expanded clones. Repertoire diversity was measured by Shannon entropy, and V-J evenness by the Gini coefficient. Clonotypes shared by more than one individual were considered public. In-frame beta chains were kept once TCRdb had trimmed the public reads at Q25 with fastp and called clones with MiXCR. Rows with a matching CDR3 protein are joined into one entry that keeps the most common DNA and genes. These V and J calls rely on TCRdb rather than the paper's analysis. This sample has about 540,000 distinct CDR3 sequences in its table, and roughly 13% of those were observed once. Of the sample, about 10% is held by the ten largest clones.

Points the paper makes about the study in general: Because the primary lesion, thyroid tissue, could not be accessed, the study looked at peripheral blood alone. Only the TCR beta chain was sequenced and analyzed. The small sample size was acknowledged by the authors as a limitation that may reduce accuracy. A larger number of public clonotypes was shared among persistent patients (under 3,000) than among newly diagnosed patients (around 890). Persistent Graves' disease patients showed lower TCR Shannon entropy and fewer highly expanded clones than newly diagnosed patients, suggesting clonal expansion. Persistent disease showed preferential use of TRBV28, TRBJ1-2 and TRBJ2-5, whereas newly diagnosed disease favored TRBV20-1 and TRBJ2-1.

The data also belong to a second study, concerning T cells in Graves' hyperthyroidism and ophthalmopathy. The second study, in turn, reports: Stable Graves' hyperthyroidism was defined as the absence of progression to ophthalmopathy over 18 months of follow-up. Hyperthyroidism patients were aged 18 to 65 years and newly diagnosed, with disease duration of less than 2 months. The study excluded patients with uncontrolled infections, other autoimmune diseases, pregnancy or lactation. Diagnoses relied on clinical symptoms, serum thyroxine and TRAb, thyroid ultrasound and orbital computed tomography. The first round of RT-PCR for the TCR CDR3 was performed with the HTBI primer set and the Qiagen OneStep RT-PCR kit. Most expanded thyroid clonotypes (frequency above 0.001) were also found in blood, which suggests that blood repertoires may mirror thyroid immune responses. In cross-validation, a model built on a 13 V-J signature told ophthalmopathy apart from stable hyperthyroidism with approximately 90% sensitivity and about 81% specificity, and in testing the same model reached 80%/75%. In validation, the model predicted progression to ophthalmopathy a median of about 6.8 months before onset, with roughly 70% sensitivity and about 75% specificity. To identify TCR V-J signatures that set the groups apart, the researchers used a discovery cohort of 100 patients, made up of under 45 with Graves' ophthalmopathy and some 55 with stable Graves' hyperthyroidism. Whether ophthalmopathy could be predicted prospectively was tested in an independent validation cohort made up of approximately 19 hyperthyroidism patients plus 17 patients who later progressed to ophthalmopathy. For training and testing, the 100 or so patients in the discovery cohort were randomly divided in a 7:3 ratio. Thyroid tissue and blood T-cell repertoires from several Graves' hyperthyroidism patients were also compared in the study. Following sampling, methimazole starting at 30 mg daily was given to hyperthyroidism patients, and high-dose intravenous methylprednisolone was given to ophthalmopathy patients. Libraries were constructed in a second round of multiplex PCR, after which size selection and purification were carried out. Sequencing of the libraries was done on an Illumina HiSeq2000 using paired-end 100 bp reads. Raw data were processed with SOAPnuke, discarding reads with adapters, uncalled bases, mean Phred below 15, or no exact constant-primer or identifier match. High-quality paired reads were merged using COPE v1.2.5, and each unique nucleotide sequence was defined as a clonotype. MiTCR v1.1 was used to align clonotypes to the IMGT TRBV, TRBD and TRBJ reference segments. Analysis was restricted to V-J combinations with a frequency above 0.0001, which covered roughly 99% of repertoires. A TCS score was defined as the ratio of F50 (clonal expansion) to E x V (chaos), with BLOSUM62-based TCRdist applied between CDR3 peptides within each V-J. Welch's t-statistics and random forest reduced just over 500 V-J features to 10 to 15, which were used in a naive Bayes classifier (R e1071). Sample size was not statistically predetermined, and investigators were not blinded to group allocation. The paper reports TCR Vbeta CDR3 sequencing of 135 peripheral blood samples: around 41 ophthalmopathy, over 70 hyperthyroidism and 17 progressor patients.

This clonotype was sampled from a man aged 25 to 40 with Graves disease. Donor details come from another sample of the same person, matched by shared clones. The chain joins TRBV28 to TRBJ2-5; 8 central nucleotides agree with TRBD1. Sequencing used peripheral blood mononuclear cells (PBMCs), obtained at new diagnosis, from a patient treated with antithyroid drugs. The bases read TGTGCCAGCAGTCCTACCGGGACAGGCCCACAAGAGACCCAGTACTTC. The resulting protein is CASSPTGTGPQETQYF. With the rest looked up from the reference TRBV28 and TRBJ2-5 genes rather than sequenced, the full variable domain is DVKVTQSSRYLVKRTGEKVFLECVQDMDHENMFWYRQDPGLGLRLIYFSYDVKMKEKGDIPEGYSVSREKKERFSLILESASTNQTSMYLCASSPTGTGPQETQYFGPGTRLLVL.